Below are 30 T cell receptor beta chains sequenced from a single sample in a study of blood T cell repertoires in COVID-19. TCRdb's copy holds only in-frame clones and misses some; the assay was immunoSEQ multiplex PCR. The sample has 150,000 to 200,000 clones, about 80% seen once. Sequenced input: peripheral blood. Receptor source: an elderly woman with acute or convalescent COVID-19.

V is TRBV3-1 (or the pseudogene TRBV3-2) and J is TRBJ1-1; 7 bases fit TRBD1. Per the germline V gene, CDR1 is LGHDT and CDR2 is YNNKEL (reference sequence). The V and J ends lost 5 bases and 0 bases, in that order; junction bases with no gene match: 9. The CDR3 length is 16 residues. DNA of the CDR3: TGTGCCAGCAGCGCCCGGGACAGAGCCATGAACACTGAAGCTTTCTTT. It specifies CASSARDRAMNTEAFF.

This chain's CDR3 is CASGRREGSGANVLTF. The CDR3 nucleotides read TGTGCCAGTGGGCGGCGGGAGGGCTCTGGGGCCAACGTCCTGACTTTC. This rearrangement joins TRBV21-1 to TRBJ2-6; the D call TRBD2 from the table was never checked on the DNA. TRBV21-1 represents a pseudogene. The CDR3 spans 16 residues.

The chain links TRBV7-9 to TRBJ1-3; TRBD1 might be the D (5 bases). Germline V gene data show CDR1 as SEHNR and CDR2 as FQNEAQ (reference sequence). This CDR3 has 16 residues. Trimming took 1 base from V and 0 from J, leaving 10 bases between them. The chain's CDR3 is CASSLEQVTSGNTIYF. In DNA, the CDR3 is TGTGCCAGCAGCTTAGAACAGGTCACCTCTGGAAACACCATATATTTT. Full variable domain (outside the CDR3, taken from reference TRBV7-9 and TRBJ1-3): DTGVSQNPRHKITKRGQNVTFRCDPISEHNRLYWYRQTLGQGPEFLTYFQNEAQLEKSRLLSDRFSAERPKGSFSTLEIQRTEQGDSAMYLCASSLEQVTSGNTIYFGEGSWLTVV.

The chain employs TRBV27 and TRBJ2-7, with 8 nucleotides matching TRBD2. Trimming took 8 bases from V and 6 from J; bases not matched to a gene: 6. Germline V gives CDR1 MNHEY, CDR2 SMNVEV (reference sequence). This CDR3 comprises 12 residues. DNA of the CDR3: TGTGCCAGCTACCGGGGGGGCCTCGAGCAGTACTTC. It is translated as CASYRGGLEQYF.

This clone occurred once. This chain uses TRBV27 with TRBJ2-2; D is undetermined. The CDR3 runs to 11 residues. Between the trimmed V and J ends, which lost 7 bases and 2 bases, there was a span of 2 bases. CDR1 is MNHEY, CDR2 SMNVEV, per germline (reference sequence). CDR3 nucleotides: TGTGCCAGCACTAACACCGGGGAGCTGTTTTTT. It translates to CASTNTGELFF.

The chain employs TRBV7-9 and TRBJ2-3; the D gene is possibly TRBD1 (6 bases). The CDR3 spans 13 residues. V was clipped by 5 bases and J by 3 bases, with 9 bases between them. The germline V gene encodes CDR1 SEHNR and CDR2 FQNEAQ (reference sequence). The CDR3 sequence is CASSPTGTDTQYF. The CDR3 nucleotides read TGTGCCAGCAGCCCAACAGGGACAGATACGCAGTATTTT.

The chain links TRBV5-1 to TRBJ2-7, with 11 nucleotides matching TRBD2. With V trimmed by 2 bases and J by 3 bases, 4 bases remained unmatched. In germline, CDR1 is SGHRS, CDR2 YFSETQ. The CDR3 consists of 15 residues. The CDR3 loop is CASSFSGRADYEQYF. DNA for the CDR3: TGCGCCAGCAGCTTTAGCGGGAGGGCCGACTACGAGCAGTACTTC.

The V call is TRBV29-1, the J call TRBJ2-4, with a tentative D call TRBD1 (6 bases). Looked up from germline, CDR1 is SQVTM and CDR2 is ANQGSEA. Trimming took off 7 bases at V and 9 bases at J, with 13 bases between the two ends. The CDR3 is made up of 11 amino acids. The CDR3 sequence is CSGTVEGIQYF. The DNA of the CDR3 is TGCAGCGGGACAGTTGAGGGCATTCAGTACTTC.

The chain couples TRBV29-1 to TRBJ1-5; D gene ambiguous. Trimming cost V 4 bases and J 1 base, with 8 bases left between them. Germline V lookup: CDR1 SQVTM, CDR2 ANQGSEA. This CDR3 spans 13 amino acids. The CDR3 is CSVGSGSNQPQHF. The CDR3, as DNA: TGCAGCGTTGGAAGCGGGAGCAATCAGCCCCAGCATTTT.

Written as DNA, the CDR3 is TGTGCCAGCAGCTTAGGGTCAGTTAACTATGGCTACACCTTC. This codes for CASSLGSVNYGYTF. The rearrangement joins TRBV7-8 to TRBJ1-2; D remains unclear. The germline V gene has CDR1 SGHVS and CDR2 FQNEAQ. With 1 base removed from V and 1 base from J, the gap between germline ends came to 7 bases. The CDR3 runs to 14 residues.

The chain combines TRBV5-1 with TRBJ2-1; D is uncertain. The CDR3 is 13 residues long. V lost 5 bases and J 5 bases, leaving 11 bases between the germline ends. CDR1 SGHRS and CDR2 YFSETQ come from the germline V gene. The CDR3 nucleotides read TGCGCCAGCAGATATACGAGTGACAATGAGCAGTTCTTC. Its translation is CASRYTSDNEQFF.

The V call is TRBV30, the J call TRBJ1-3; a weak D match, TRBD1 (5 bases). V was clipped by 3 bases and J by 4 bases, with 16 bases between them. In germline, CDR1 is GTSNPN, CDR2 SVGIG (reference sequence). There are 15 residues in the CDR3. CDR3 amino acids: CAWSAPGGEGNTIYF. The DNA for the CDR3 is TGTGCCTGGAGCGCACCAGGAGGGGAAGGAAACACCATATATTTT.

This chain joins TRBV9 and TRBJ2-3, with unresolved D. The CDR3 contains 13 residues. CDR1 and CDR2 from the germline V gene are SGDLS and YYNGEE. V lost 2 bases and J 2 bases, leaving 6 bases between the germline ends. The CDR3 sequence: CASSVHSTDTQYF. CDR3 bases: TGTGCCAGCAGCGTGCACTCCACAGATACGCAGTATTTT.

The chain couples TRBV11-2 to TRBJ2-5; D might be TRBD1 (5 bases). V lost 2 bases to trimming and J lost 5 bases, with 9 bases between them. CDR3 size: 13 residues. Germline assignment: CDR1 SGHAT and CDR2 FQNNGV. CDR3 sequence reads: CASSLRGRETQYF. CDR3 nucleotide sequence: TGTGCCAGCAGCTTAAGGGGCAGGGAGACCCAGTACTTC.

The genes are TRBV5-5 and TRBJ1-5; no reliable D call. There are 14 residues in the CDR3. Deletions cut 1 base from V and 6 bases from J, with 11 bases between. The V gene's germline CDR1 is SGHKS and CDR2 YYEKEE (reference sequence). CDR3 nucleotides: TGTGCCAGCAGCTTGACTTACCGAGGTCAGCCCCAGCATTTT. It yields the protein CASSLTYRGQPQHF. Filled out from reference TRBV5-5 and TRBJ1-5, the complete variable domain reads DAGVTQSPTHLIKTRGQQVTLRCSPISGHKSVSWYQQVLGQGPQFIFQYYEKEERGRGNFPDRFSARQFPNYSSELNVNALLLGDSALYLCASSLTYRGQPQHFGDGTRLSIL.

In this sample, this clone turned up once. The rearrangement joins TRBV7-9 to TRBJ2-6; possible D gene TRBD1, 6 bases. Germline V lookup: CDR1 SEHNR, CDR2 FQNEAQ (reference sequence). The CDR3 is made up of 15 amino acids. Trimming took 4 bases from V and 1 from J, leaving 8 bases between them. The CDR3 coding sequence is TGTGCCAGCAGCTCCACAGGGTCTGGGGCCAACGTCCTGACTTTC. Residues: CASSSTGSGANVLTF.

The genes are TRBV2 and TRBJ2-3, with TRBD2 matching 8 bases. The CDR3 sequence is 16 residues long. Germline CDR1 reads SNHLY; CDR2 reads FYNNEI. Losses at the gene ends were 0 bases for V and 2 bases for J; bases not matched to a gene: 4. The CDR3: CASSEASGTNTDTQYF. In nucleotides, the CDR3 is TGTGCCAGCAGTGAAGCTAGCGGGACTAACACAGATACGCAGTATTTT.

The chain uses TRBV7-9 and TRBJ2-7, with 10 bases lining up with TRBD1. V shed 7 bases, J shed 3 bases, and the junction held 6 bases outside the gene matches. Per the germline V gene, CDR1 is SEHNR and CDR2 is FQNEAQ (reference sequence). This CDR3 region has 14 residues. CDR3 coding DNA: TGTGCCAGCAATGGGGGACAGGGGTTCTACGAGCAGTACTTC. The encoded protein is CASNGGQGFYEQYF. Together with reference TRBV7-9 and TRBJ2-7, the CDR3 gives the full variable domain: DTGVSQNPRHKITKRGQNVTFRCDPISEHNRLYWYRQTLGQGPEFLTYFQNEAQLEKSRLLSDRFSAERPKGSFSTLEIQRTEQGDSAMYLCASNGGQGFYEQYFGPGTRLTVT.

The chain joins TRBV6-5 to TRBJ2-7, with 11 bases matching TRBD2. V lost 8 bases to trimming and J lost 0 bases; unmatched junction nucleotides: 3. The CDR3 has 14 residues. CDR1 MNHEY and CDR2 SVGAGI come from the germline V gene. CDR3 loop: CASSLAGGSYEQYF. The CDR3 DNA follows: TGTGCCAGCTCGCTAGCGGGGGGCTCCTACGAGCAGTACTTC.

The rearrangement joins TRBV9 to TRBJ2-1; no reliable D call. The germline V gene encodes CDR1 SGDLS and CDR2 YYNGEE. This CDR3 comprises 13 residues. V was cut by 0 bases and J by 5 bases, with 6 bases left in between. The CDR3 region has the DNA TGTGCCAGCAGCGTAGGGCTCCACAATGAGCAGTTCTTC. It encodes CASSVGLHNEQFF. Variable domain in full (rest from reference TRBV9 and TRBJ2-1): DSGVTQTPKHLITATGQRVTLRCSPRSGDLSVYWYQQSLDQGLQFLIQYYNGEERAKGNILERFSAQQFPDLHSELNLSSLELGDSALYFCASSVGLHNEQFFGPGTRLTVL.

This clone has only a few counts. J is TRBJ2-7 and V is TRBV11-2; the match to TRBD1 covers 7 bases. V dropped 5 bases and J dropped 3; count of bases not matched to a gene: 7. The CDR3 consists of 14 residues. From germline, CDR1 is SGHAT and CDR2 FQNNGV. CDR3 nucleotides: TGTGCCAGCAGCCAGGGGACAGCCTTCTACGAGCAGTACTTC. This codes for CASSQGTAFYEQYF.

This chain connects TRBV4-1 to TRBJ1-1; D is undetermined. CDR3 length: 13 residues. Looked up from germline, CDR1 is MGHRA and CDR2 is YSYEKL. V shed 0 bases and J shed 4 bases, with 6 bases lying between them. The CDR3 DNA reads as TGCGCCAGCAGCCAAGATCGGGGCACTGAAGCTTTCTTT. Translation gives CASSQDRGTEAFF.

This clone was picked up one time. This rearrangement joins TRBV19 to TRBJ2-3; 12 bases are a match to TRBD1. V was clipped by 3 bases and J by 5 bases; unmatched bases: 6. The CDR3 has 16 amino acids. The V gene's germline CDR1 is LNHDA and CDR2 SQIVND (reference sequence). DNA of the CDR3: TGTGCCAGTAGTATTGGGGGACAGGGGGCAAGAGATACGCAGTATTTT. Translating it yields CASSIGGQGARDTQYF.

The chain is built from TRBV27 and TRBJ2-5, with D possibly matching TRBD1 (6 bases). The germline V gene has CDR1 MNHEY and CDR2 SMNVEV (reference sequence). This CDR3 is built from 13 residues. The ends were cut back, 6 bases at V and 3 bases at J, with 11 bases in the middle. CDR3 loop: CASSQTGKETQYF. Here the CDR3 DNA reads TGTGCCAGCAGCCAGACAGGAAAAGAGACCCAGTACTTC.

The rearrangement joins TRBV28 to TRBJ1-3; possible D gene TRBD1, 5 bases. Trimming took off 2 bases at V and 0 bases at J, with 11 bases between the two ends. The CDR3 has 16 amino acids. Germline values: CDR1 MDHEN, CDR2 SYDVKM. CDR3 residues: CASSLVGASSGNTIYF. In nucleotides, the CDR3 is TGTGCCAGCAGTTTAGTTGGGGCGAGCTCTGGAAACACCATATATTTT. The variable domain in full, with the rest retrieved from reference TRBV28 and TRBJ1-3, is DVKVTQSSRYLVKRTGEKVFLECVQDMDHENMFWYRQDPGLGLRLIYFSYDVKMKEKGDIPEGYSVSREKKERFSLILESASTNQTSMYLCASSLVGASSGNTIYFGEGSWLTVV.

This rearrangement joins TRBV29-1 to TRBJ2-3, with TRBD1 identical over 9 bases. Germline-derived CDR1 and CDR2 are SQVTM and ANQGSEA. The CDR3 is made up of 12 amino acids. J gave up 4 bases and V 4 bases, and 0 bases lay outside the gene matches. The chain's CDR3 is CSVGTGADTQYF. The CDR3 DNA follows: TGCAGCGTTGGGACAGGGGCAGATACGCAGTATTTT.

The J gene is TRBJ2-3, the V gene TRBV19, with D possibly TRBD2 on 6 matching bases. This CDR3 has 16 amino acids. Between the trimmed V and J ends, which lost 7 bases and 2 bases, there was a span of 19 bases. Germline CDR1 is LNHDA and CDR2 is SQIVND (reference sequence). CDR3 in amino acids: CASTPRWAGITDTQYF. DNA of the CDR3: TGTGCCAGTACCCCCCGGTGGGCGGGAATCACAGATACGCAGTATTTT.

V usage is TRBV7-2 and J usage is TRBJ2-5; 7 bases are a match to TRBD2. The germline CDR1 and CDR2 sequences are SGHTA and FQGNSA. Unmatched junction bases numbered 10, after V lost 4 bases and J lost 5 bases. The CDR3 length is 15 residues. The DNA for the CDR3 is TGTGCCAGCAGCTCCGAGTCGGGGGGTTGGGAGACCCAGTACTTC. Amino acids: CASSSESGGWETQYF.

This sequence joins TRBV6-5 and TRBJ2-7; 8 nucleotides line up with TRBD1. J lost 6 bases, V lost 7 bases, and 11 bases had no gene match. Looked up from germline, CDR1 is MNHEY and CDR2 is SVGAGI. The CDR3 is 14 residues long. CDR3 residues: CASTKTGGLGEQYF. Here the CDR3 DNA reads TGTGCCAGCACTAAAACAGGGGGGTTGGGCGAGCAGTACTTC.

This clone was counted once. The chain uses TRBV3-1 (or the pseudogene TRBV3-2) and TRBJ1-1; tentatively, D is TRBD1 (5 bases). CDR1 and CDR2 (germline): LGHDT, YNNKEL (reference sequence). This CDR3 contains 14 residues. V dropped 4 bases and J dropped 5 bases, with 14 bases sitting between them. The CDR3 DNA reads as TGTGCCAGCAGCCTAAGAGACAGTGAGACTGAAGCTTTCTTT. Its translation is CASSLRDSETEAFF.